This is a list of T cell receptor beta chains from one sample in a study of T-cell memory formation after mild COVID-19. A single record per CDR3 protein comes from TCRdb applying MiXCR to the 5' RACE reads. The sample records roughly 310,000 distinct CDR3 sequences, less than 20% being singletons. Specimen: PBMCs or a T cell subset sorted from them (not recorded which). These receptors originate from a man aged 18-30 years who had mild COVID-19 (a few samples of this study predate the infection). Cell type and time point are not known. CDR3s include the opening cysteine and the closing phenylalanine or tryptophan. The order of the fields is V gene, clone size, D gene, J gene, CDR3 DNA, CDR3 protein. A D gene is named only where the DNA matches it firmly. Clone size is not always given. Where it is, it says once, few, many or a class for expanded clones.

TRBV5-1	.	.	TRBJ2-5	TGCGCCAGCAGAACAGTGGGGCGAGAGACCCAGTACTTC	CASRTVGRETQYF
TRBV3-1	.	TRBD2	TRBJ2-7	TGTGCCAGCAGCAAGACTAGCGGGGGACCCTACGAGCAGTACTTC	CASSKTSGGPYEQYF
TRBV15	.	.	TRBJ2-6	TGTGCCACCGGGAGGTCTGGGGCCAACGTCCTGACTTTC	CATGRSGANVLTF
TRBV7-9	.	.	TRBJ2-7	TGTGCCAGCAGCTCCGGAGATTCCTACGAGCAGTACTTC	CASSSGDSYEQYF
TRBV6-2/TRBV6-3	few	.	TRBJ1-2	TGTGCCAGCAGCCAACTCGAGGGTAACTATGGCTACACCTTC	CASSQLEGNYGYTF
TRBV2	.	.	TRBJ2-1	TGTGCCAGCAGTTACCAAGGACAGTACAATGAGCAGTTCTTC	CASSYQGQYNEQFF
TRBV5-1	few	.	TRBJ1-3	TGCGCCAGCAGCTTGGCGGCGGGGGCTTCTGGAAACACCATATATTTT	CASSLAAGASGNTIYF
TRBV5-1	few	TRBD1	TRBJ1-1	TGCGCCAGCACCCGGACAGGGGGCCAAGGAAGCTCAGAAGCTTTCTTT	CASTRTGGQGSSEAFF
TRBV5-4	.	TRBD2	TRBJ2-1	TGTGCCAGCAGCTTGGAGTGGCGGGGGACCAATGAGCAGTTCTTC	CASSLEWRGTNEQFF
TRBV28	few	.	TRBJ1-1	TGTGCCAGCAGTCCTCTTTTACCGTTTAACACTGAAGCTTTCTTT	CASSPLLPFNTEAFF
TRBV20-1	few	.	TRBJ2-3	TGCAGTGCTAGAAAGGCGGCTAGCACAGATACGCAGTATTTT	CSARKAASTDTQYF
TRBV4-2	few	.	TRBJ1-1	TGTGCCAGCAGCAGACTAGGGGTCCAGGCGAACACTGAAGCTTTCTTT	CASSRLGVQANTEAFF
TRBV5-1	many	TRBD1	TRBJ2-7	TGCGCCAGCAGCTCCGTGACAGGGACCTACGAGCAGTACTTC	CASSSVTGTYEQYF
TRBV6-6	few	.	TRBJ2-7	TGTGCCAGCAGTTACTCGCTCCGGGACAAGGACTACGAGCAGTACTTC	CASSYSLRDKDYEQYF
TRBV6-5	many	TRBD1	TRBJ1-4	TGTGCCAGCAGGGGGACAGTCCTTGAAAAACTGTTTTTT	CASRGTVLEKLFF
TRBV4-3	few	.	TRBJ2-7	TGCGCCAGCAGCCAAGACGAGGTTTCCTACGAGCAGTACTTC	CASSQDEVSYEQYF
TRBV5-1	.	TRBD1	TRBJ2-3	TGCGCCAGCAGCTCCAATTCCTGGGCCAGGGGGCTGTTCACAGATACGCAGTATTTT	CASSSNSWARGLFTDTQYF
TRBV11-1	.	.	TRBJ1-1	TGTGCCAGCAGCCCCCGAAACAGCGGGAACACTGAAGCTTTCTTT	CASSPRNSGNTEAFF
TRBV27	few	.	TRBJ1-2	TGTGCCAGCAGTCCTACCCCGGGAACGGGAAGGGGCTATGGCTACACCTTC	CASSPTPGTGRGYGYTF
TRBV30	.	.	TRBJ2-1	TGTGCCTGGAGTGACTACTACAGTGAGCAGTTCTTC	CAWSDYYSEQFF
TRBV7-9	.	TRBD2	TRBJ2-7	TGTGCCAGCAGTGATACTAGCGGGGGGGCCTACGAGCAGTACTTC	CASSDTSGGAYEQYF
TRBV6-1	.	.	TRBJ1-5	TGTGCCAGCAGCCCCCAGAGGGGATCGTCAAAGTCCCAGCATTTT	CASSPQRGSSKSQHF
TRBV19	few	.	TRBJ2-1	TGTGCCAGTAGTATAGAAGCCAGCTACAATGAGCAGTTCTTC	CASSIEASYNEQFF
TRBV5-6	many	.	TRBJ2-5	TGTGCCAGCAGCTTGGATGTTGGGTGGGAGACCCAGTACTTC	CASSLDVGWETQYF
TRBV19	few	TRBD1	TRBJ2-3	TGTGCCAGTAGTATACCGTATATCGGGGGGACAGGGGCCGGAATTCACACAGATACGCAGTATTTT	CASSIPYIGGTGAGIHTDTQYF
TRBV6-1	.	TRBD1	TRBJ1-1	TGTGCCAGCAGTCAGAAAGGGGGCGCGACTGAAGCTTTCTTT	CASSQKGGATEAFF
TRBV4-2	many	TRBD2	TRBJ2-1	TGTGCCAGCAGCCAAGTAACCCAGCGGGGATCCTACAATGAGCAGTTCTTC	CASSQVTQRGSYNEQFF
TRBV20-1	few	.	TRBJ2-7	TGCAGTGCTAGAGATGGGTCCGAGCAGTACTTC	CSARDGSEQYF
TRBV10-2	.	.	TRBJ2-1	TGCGCCAGCAGTGAGTCTGGACTACTTTACTACAATGAGCAGTTCTTC	CASSESGLLYYNEQFF
TRBV27	.	.	TRBJ1-6	TGTGCCAGCAGTTTATCCCCCGCCTCACCCCTCCACTTT	CASSLSPASPLHF
TRBV4-3	.	TRBD1	TRBJ1-1	TGCGCCAGCAGCCAAGAAGTCCAGGGGGGCACTGAAGCTTTCTTT	CASSQEVQGGTEAFF
TRBV7-8	.	.	TRBJ1-3	TGTGCCAGCAGCTTAGACATAGGTCCCTCTGGAAACACCATATATTTT	CASSLDIGPSGNTIYF
TRBV24-1	.	.	TRBJ2-3	TGTGCCCCGCGACCCCTGAGATGCACAGATACGCAGTATTTT	CAPRPLRCTDTQYF